This T cell receptor beta chain was found in a study of blood T cell repertoires in COVID-19. Germline V lookup: CDR1 MNHEY, CDR2 SMNVEV (reference sequence). The CDR3 is 13 amino acids. V lost 4 bases, J lost 6 bases, and 5 bases stayed unmatched. Here immunoSEQ multiplex PCR was the method, and the copy in TCRdb shows in-frame clones only, minus some. The table has around 200,000 clones, approximately 89% seen once. Living in 24 US areas, the participants were between roughly 18 and 90 years of age. Recovery among Cohort 3 donors was established by two negative PCRs, clearance, or symptom resolution.

The chain is built from TRBV27 and TRBJ2-7; TRBD2 aligns across 8 bases. The sequenced sample consisted of PBMCs or T cells enriched from blood (not recorded which). This sequence originates from a woman younger than 30 who had recovered from COVID-19. CDR3 sequence reads: CASSYGLAREQYF. CDR3 nucleotides: TGTGCCAGCAGTTACGGACTAGCTCGCGAGCAGTACTTC.